The 24 T cell receptor beta chains given below trace back to one sample, sequenced in a study of T cell responses to AZD1222 COVID-19 vaccine. The protocol was immunoSEQ multiplex PCR, while the TCRdb copy is restricted to in-frame clones and leaves out a portion. Of about 84,000 clones detected, around nine tenths appear once; the ten largest clones hold roughly 11%. The specimen comprised peripheral blood, sampled 28 days after the second AZD1222 dose. These receptors originate from an adult who received the AZD1222 COVID-19 vaccine.

The chain has TRBV7-2 and TRBJ2-6, with no clear D. Germline CDR1 and CDR2: SGHTA and FQGNSA. There are 17 residues in the CDR3. The germline V and J ends were trimmed by 1 base and 0 bases, with 10 bases remaining between them. The DNA for the CDR3 is TGTGCCAGCAGCTTAGTAGCCAGGACCTCTGGGGCCAACGTCCTGACTTTC. Translated: CASSLVARTSGANVLTF.

The rearrangement joins TRBV2 to TRBJ1-4; D not certain. Trimming stripped 3 bases from V and 7 bases from J, with 15 bases between. The V gene's germline CDR1 is SNHLY and CDR2 FYNNEI. The CDR3 spans 15 residues. This chain's CDR3 is CASSDGSGGGEKLFF. CDR3 DNA: TGTGCCAGCAGTGATGGCTCCGGTGGAGGTGAAAAACTGTTTTTT.

This clone was counted only a few times. At one end the junction does not follow the germline gene, possibly because of a read error. This chain joins TRBV7-7 and TRBJ2-1, with 9 positions matching TRBD1. Germline V gene lookup returns CDR1 SSHAT and CDR2 FNYEAQ (reference sequence). The CDR3 spans 17 residues. CDR3 sequence reads: CASSLQKGTGRGDEQFF. CDR3 DNA sequence: TGTGCTAGCAGCCTCCAGAAAGGGACAGGGAGGGGCGATGAGCAGTTCTTC. The complete variable domain, with remaining parts taken from reference TRBV7-7 and TRBJ2-1, reads GAGVSQSPRYKVTKRGQDVTLRCDPISSHATLYWYQQALGQGPEFLTYFNYEAQPDKSGLPSDRFSAERPEGSISTLTIQRTEQRDSAMYRCASSLQKGTGRGDEQFFGPGTRLTVL.

CDR3 bases: TGTGCCAGCAGTGAAGCGCTTCACAGGGCAGGCGAGCAGTACTTC. It yields the protein CASSEALHRAGEQYF. V gene TRBV6-1 combines with J gene TRBJ2-7; D perhaps matches TRBD1 (6 bases). CDR1 and CDR2 (germline): MNHNS, SASEGT. V gave up 0 bases and J gave up 6 bases, with 15 bases separating them. This CDR3 is 15 amino acids long.

This clone was seen a handful of times. CDR3 protein: CASSLRGETQYF. DNA for the CDR3: TGTGCCAGCAGCCTACGCGGGGAGACCCAGTACTTC. The J gene is TRBJ2-5, the V gene TRBV3-1 (or the pseudogene TRBV3-2), with TRBD2 as a possible D gene (5 bases). Germline lookup yields CDR1 LGHDT and CDR2 YNNKEL (reference sequence). The ends were cut back, 4 bases at V and 5 bases at J, with 8 bases in the middle. The CDR3 contains 12 residues.

This rearrangement joins TRBV4-2 to TRBJ1-1; D possibly corresponds to TRBD1 (5 bases). Germline V gene data show CDR1 as LGHNA and CDR2 as YNFKEQ. The CDR3 is 15 residues long. Between the trimmed V and J ends, which lost 1 base and 0 bases, there was a span of 9 bases. For the CDR3, the DNA is TGTGCCAGCAGCCAAGGGAGAGGGGTGAACACTGAAGCTTTCTTT. It specifies CASSQGRGVNTEAFF.

Written as DNA, the CDR3 is TGTGCCAGCAGCTCCTACGCTGGGACAGGCTATGGCTACACCTTC. It is translated as CASSSYAGTGYGYTF. The gene calls are TRBV14 and TRBJ1-2; 8 bases are a match to TRBD1. The junction had 9 bases not matched to a gene; V was cut back by 5 bases and J by 4 bases. Germline V CDR1 and CDR2: SGHDN, FVKESK. The CDR3 length is 15 residues.

The chain employs TRBV9 and TRBJ2-7; D is unclear. From germline, CDR1 is SGDLS and CDR2 YYNGEE. V lost 4 bases, J lost 3 bases, and 11 bases lay in between. CDR3 size: 13 residues. CDR3 DNA sequence: TGTGCCAGCAGCCTCAAAGGTGGCTACGAGCAGTACTTC. Translation: CASSLKGGYEQYF.

The chain links TRBV5-4 to TRBJ1-2; D may be TRBD1 (5 bases). The CDR3 sequence is 16 residues long. V was cut by 3 bases and J by 0 bases, with 15 bases left in between. CDR1 is SGHNT and CDR2 is YYREEE in the germline V gene (reference sequence). The CDR3 coding sequence is TGTGCCAGCAGCTCCAAGGGGCGGGGCACTAACTATGGCTACACCTTC. The encoded protein is CASSSKGRGTNYGYTF.

V usage is TRBV6-5 and J usage is TRBJ2-2; the D is unclear. In germline, CDR1 is MNHEY, CDR2 SVGAGI. The CDR3 is 14 amino acids. V gave up 8 bases and J gave up 0 bases, with 10 bases separating them. As DNA, the CDR3 is TGTGCCAGCCGCCTGGATTCGAACACCGGGGAGCTGTTTTTT. Translation: CASRLDSNTGELFF.

V and J are TRBV10-3 and TRBJ2-3; the D gene is possibly TRBD1 (6 bases). The CDR3 length is 12 residues. V was trimmed by 6 bases and J by 6 bases, leaving 10 bases between them. Germline assignment: CDR1 ENHRY and CDR2 SYGVKD. CDR3 sequence: CAIRGTLDTQYF. DNA of the CDR3: TGTGCCATCAGGGGGACACTTGATACGCAGTATTTT.

The V call is TRBV24-1, the J call TRBJ2-1, with D possibly TRBD2 on 7 matching bases. V dropped 1 base and J dropped 8 bases, with 11 bases sitting between them. CDR3 size: 14 residues. Germline V gene data show CDR1 as KGHDR and CDR2 as SFDVKD. As DNA, the CDR3 is TGTGCCACCAGTGATTTCGGCGGGGGCGATGAGCAGTTCTTC. This translates into CATSDFGGGDEQFF.

The rearrangement uses TRBV3-1 (or the pseudogene TRBV3-2) and TRBJ2-1; D is uncertain. Germline lookup yields CDR1 LGHDT and CDR2 YNNKEL (reference sequence). The V and J ends lost 3 bases and 5 bases respectively, with 17 bases between them. The CDR3 is 16 residues long. The CDR3 sequence: CASSQGNPPMDNEQFF. CDR3 bases: TGTGCCAGCAGCCAGGGTAACCCGCCCATGGACAATGAGCAGTTCTTC.

The chain carries TRBV6-2 or TRBV6-3 and TRBJ1-4; D might be TRBD1 (5 bases). V lost 6 bases and J 10 bases, leaving 12 bases between the germline ends. CDR1 MNHEY and CDR2 SVGEGT come from the germline V gene. The CDR3 spans 12 residues. CDR3 sequence: CASSLTTGKLFF. CDR3 nucleotides: TGTGCCAGCAGCCTGACCACAGGAAAACTGTTTTTT.

The V gene is TRBV18, the J gene TRBJ1-1; D call uncertain. V lost 2 bases and J 5 bases, leaving 9 bases between the germline ends. The CDR3 runs to 13 residues. Germline CDR1 and CDR2: KGHSH and LQKENI. CDR3 in amino acids: CASSPGQETEAFF. As DNA, the CDR3 is TGTGCCAGCTCACCAGGGCAGGAAACTGAAGCTTTCTTT.

The chain recombines TRBV7-8 with TRBJ1-1; D unresolved. CDR1 is SGHVS and CDR2 is FQNEAQ in the germline V gene. This CDR3 is 13 amino acids long. Trimming stripped 5 bases from V and 0 bases from J, with 7 bases between. The CDR3 reads CASSAHLNTEAFF. Here the CDR3 DNA reads TGTGCCAGCAGCGCCCACTTGAACACTGAAGCTTTCTTT.

This clone occurred once. V is TRBV9 and J is TRBJ2-2; tentative D call: TRBD2 (7 bases). Germline assignment: CDR1 SGDLS and CDR2 YYNGEE. This CDR3 comprises 17 residues. Trimming took 7 bases from V and 4 from J, leaving 23 bases between them. This CDR3 is CASRAEGGVGGTGELFF. CDR3 in DNA: TGTGCCAGCCGCGCCGAGGGGGGGGTTGGTGGCACCGGGGAGCTGTTTTTT.

The CDR3 sequence is CASRPTGDTEAFF. Here the CDR3 DNA reads TGCGCCAGCAGACCGACAGGGGACACTGAAGCTTTCTTT. The V call is TRBV5-1, the J call TRBJ1-1, with TRBD1 matching over 8 bases. CDR3 length: 13 amino acids. J lost 3 bases, V lost 5 bases, and 3 bases had no gene match. The germline V gene encodes CDR1 SGHRS and CDR2 YFSETQ.

This chain links TRBV29-1 with TRBJ1-1; TRBD1 aligns across 9 bases. The CDR3 has 17 amino acids. With 1 base clipped from V and 0 bases from J, the junction kept 9 bases outside the gene matches. Germline CDR1 is SQVTM and CDR2 is ANQGSEA. The CDR3 loop is CSVEGLGRDRVNTEAFF. The CDR3, as DNA: TGCAGCGTTGAAGGTCTTGGACGGGACAGGGTGAACACTGAAGCTTTCTTT. The full variable domain, its missing parts supplied by reference TRBV29-1 and TRBJ1-1, is SAVISQKPSRDICQRGTSLTIQCQVDSQVTMMFWYRQQPGQSLTLIATANQGSEATYESGFVIDKFPISRPNLTFSTLTVSNMSPEDSSIYLCSVEGLGRDRVNTEAFFGQGTRLTVV.

This sequence joins TRBV7-2 and TRBJ2-7, with D possibly matching TRBD1 (6 bases). Trimming removed 6 bases at V and 0 bases at J, with 15 bases between. This CDR3 contains 15 residues. Germline-derived CDR1 and CDR2 are SGHTA and FQGNSA. CDR3 nucleotides: TGTGCCAGCAGGCGGACAGCAGAGAGCTCCTACGAGCAGTACTTC. It translates to CASRRTAESSYEQYF.

The rearrangement links TRBV28 to TRBJ2-2; possibly TRBD2 for D (5 bases). This CDR3 has 14 amino acids. V lost 6 bases, J lost 3 bases, and 11 bases lay in between. CDR1 is MDHEN and CDR2 is SYDVKM in the germline V gene. The CDR3 region is CASRPWGDTGELFF. CDR3 nucleotide sequence: TGTGCCAGCAGACCCTGGGGAGACACCGGGGAGCTGTTTTTT.

The chain couples TRBV11-3 to TRBJ2-2; 9 nucleotides line up with TRBD1. CDR1 is SGHNT, CDR2 YENEEA, per germline. V trimming: 5 bases; J trimming: 1 base; junction bases outside the gene matches: 2. The CDR3 contains 15 residues. The CDR3 here is CASSPDRGNTGELFF. The DNA of the CDR3 is TGTGCCAGCAGCCCGGACAGGGGGAACACCGGGGAGCTGTTTTTT.

The chain recombines TRBV27 with TRBJ1-1; TRBD1 matches at 8 bases. Per the germline V gene, CDR1 is MNHEY and CDR2 is SMNVEV (reference sequence). The CDR3 contains 14 residues. J gave up 4 bases and V 3 bases, and 4 bases lay outside the gene matches. The CDR3 spells CASSFQGAGTEAFF. The CDR3 DNA reads as TGTGCCAGCAGTTTTCAGGGGGCCGGCACTGAAGCTTTCTTT.

The V gene is TRBV6-6, the J gene TRBJ2-5; D is perhaps TRBD1 (6 bases). CDR3 size: 14 residues. V lost 2 bases to trimming and J lost 5 bases, with 12 bases between them. Germline V CDR1 and CDR2: MNHNY, SVGAGI (reference sequence). The CDR3 here is CASSYRERGETQYF. In DNA, the CDR3 is TGTGCCAGCAGTTACCGAGAAAGGGGGGAGACCCAGTACTTC.